One sample yielded the 16 T cell receptor beta chains listed below, sequenced in a study of identical twins. TCRdb analysed the 5' RACE reads with MiXCR anew, one entry per CDR3 protein. Here the sample spans hundreds of thousands of distinct CDR3 sequences, roughly an eighth being singletons. In addition, the sample was reused for a study of yellow fever vaccine responses in identical twins.

Sequenced material: PBMCs. These receptors all come from a woman in her late teens or twenties in good health.

V is TRBV20-1 and J is TRBJ2-7; D might be TRBD2 (6 bases). This CDR3 spans 13 amino acids. Germline V CDR1 and CDR2: DFQATT, SNEGSKA (reference sequence). CDR3 loop: CSLSDPGRGEQYF. The CDR3 region has the DNA TGCAGCCTCAGCGATCCTGGGCGGGGCGAGCAGTACTTC.

The chain is built from TRBV28 and TRBJ1-1; D gene ambiguous. Trimming removed 3 bases at V and 7 bases at J, with 9 bases between. This CDR3 comprises 12 residues. CDR1 is MDHEN, CDR2 SYDVKM, per germline. In DNA, the CDR3 is TGTGCCAGCAGTTTTGGACCGAATGAAGCTTTCTTT. It translates to CASSFGPNEAFF.

The chain uses TRBV15 and TRBJ2-2; a weak D match, TRBD2 (5 bases). The germline gives CDR1 LNHNV, CDR2 YYDKDF (reference sequence). V gave up 0 bases and J gave up 1 base, with 9 bases separating them. The CDR3 spans 16 residues. Written as DNA, the CDR3 is TGTGCCACCAGCAGAGATGGACTGGGGAACACCGGGGAGCTGTTTTTT. This gives the protein CATSRDGLGNTGELFF.

The table lists this clonotype with many counts. J is TRBJ1-4 and V is TRBV6-1; the D is unclear. CDR3 size: 15 residues. CDR1 and CDR2 from the germline V gene are MNHNS and SASEGT. Trimming cost V 2 bases and J 0 bases, with 7 bases left between them. This CDR3 reads CASSEIGATNEKLFF. CDR3 sequence (DNA): TGTGCCAGCAGTGAAATTGGGGCAACTAATGAAAAACTGTTTTTT.

This clonotype was seen repeatedly, ten times or more. The J gene is TRBJ2-1, the V gene TRBV12-3 or TRBV12-4, with 14 bases that match TRBD2. The CDR3 extends over 15 amino acids. J lost 9 bases, V lost 6 bases, and 7 bases had no gene match. CDR3 residues: CASRGLAGALGEQFF. CDR3 nucleotides: TGTGCCAGCAGGGGACTAGCGGGAGCCCTAGGTGAGCAGTTCTTC.

This clonotype has at least ten counts. The genes are TRBV20-1 and TRBJ2-5; 7 bases agree with TRBD2. V lost 0 bases to trimming and J lost 1 base; unmatched junction nucleotides: 2. There are 14 residues in the CDR3. Germline CDR1 reads DFQATT; CDR2 reads SNEGSKA (reference sequence). The CDR3 DNA sequence: TGCAGTGCTAGAGATGGGGGGGTCCAAGAGACCCAGTACTTC. Protein: CSARDGGVQETQYF.

This clonotype was seen a handful of times. The gene calls are TRBV5-1 and TRBJ1-1, with D possibly TRBD1 on 5 matching bases. From germline, CDR1 is SGHRS and CDR2 YFSETQ. V lost 6 bases and J lost 5, with 11 bases in between. The CDR3 is made up of 12 amino acids. The chain's CDR3 is CASTSGVTEAFF. CDR3 in DNA: TGCGCCAGCACCTCGGGGGTGACTGAAGCTTTCTTT.

This clonotype was seen more than once but under ten times. The chain employs TRBV6-6 and TRBJ2-7, with D perhaps matching TRBD2 (5 bases). In germline, CDR1 is MNHNY, CDR2 SVGAGI (reference sequence). Trimming shortened V by 2 bases and J by 4 bases, and 9 bases separated the two germline ends. The CDR3 sequence is 13 residues long. The DNA of the CDR3 is TGTGCCAGCAGTTACCGTGAGGGTTACGAGCAGTACTTC. Translating gives CASSYREGYEQYF.

The sample holds a few counts of this clonotype. The chain employs TRBV18 and TRBJ2-1; D possibly corresponds to TRBD1 (6 bases). V was clipped by 0 bases and J by 8 bases, with 11 bases between them. CDR3 size: 14 residues. In germline, CDR1 is KGHSH, CDR2 LQKENI. The CDR3 loop reads CASSPPAGDDEQFF. The CDR3 DNA is TGTGCCAGCTCACCACCGGCAGGGGACGATGAGCAGTTCTTC.

The chain recombines TRBV3-1 with TRBJ2-5; TRBD2 matches at 10 bases. V trimming: 2 bases; J trimming: 3 bases; junction bases outside the gene matches: 9. The germline gives CDR1 LGHDT, CDR2 YNNKEL (reference sequence). This CDR3 region has 17 residues. The CDR3 sequence is CASSQYRASGGKETQYF. CDR3 bases: TGTGCCAGCAGCCAATATCGGGCTAGCGGGGGCAAAGAGACCCAGTACTTC.

The J gene is TRBJ2-2, the V gene TRBV3-1; TRBD2 matches 9 bases. Germline assignment: CDR1 LGHDT and CDR2 YNNKEL (reference sequence). Germline trimming cut 4 bases from V and 4 bases from J; bases unmatched to any gene: 4. There are 15 residues in the CDR3. Here the CDR3 DNA reads TGTGCCAGCAGCCGGGGACTAGCCCCCACCGGGGAGCTGTTTTTT. Its protein product is CASSRGLAPTGELFF.

This clonotype was found a few times. The chain combines TRBV13 with TRBJ2-3; D is unclear. The germline V gene encodes CDR1 PRHDT and CDR2 FYEKMQ (reference sequence). This CDR3 has 14 residues. With 5 bases removed from V and 2 bases from J, the gap between germline ends came to 11 bases. The CDR3 here is CASSASLNTDTQYF. CDR3 bases: TGTGCCAGCAGCGCATCACTGAACACAGATACGCAGTATTTT. The whole variable domain, remainder taken from reference TRBV13 and TRBJ2-3, is AAGVIQSPRHLIKEKRETATLKCYPIPRHDTVYWYQQGPGQDPQFLISFYEKMQSDKGSIPDRFSAQQFSDYHSELNMSSLELGDSALYFCASSASLNTDTQYFGPGTRLTVL.

In this sample, this clonotype turned up a few times. The rearrangement links TRBV5-1 to TRBJ1-4; D unresolved. CDR1 and CDR2 from the germline V gene are SGHRS and YFSETQ. This CDR3 has 16 amino acids. Trimming pared 4 bases from V and 1 base from J, leaving 14 bases between. CDR3 coding DNA: TGCGCCAGCAGCCCCTCGTCTATTGGAACTAATGAAAAACTGTTTTTT. The encoded protein is CASSPSSIGTNEKLFF.

In this sample, this clonotype turned up many times. The chain employs TRBV29-1 and TRBJ2-2; D may be TRBD2 (6 bases). With 4 bases removed from V and 13 bases from J, the gap between germline ends came to 19 bases. The germline V gene has CDR1 SQVTM and CDR2 ANQGSEA. There are 13 residues in the CDR3. The CDR3 DNA is TGCAGCGTTGGGGGATTTGGAGGGAGTGGGCTGTTTTTT. Translated, it gives CSVGGFGGSGLFF.

This clonotype occurred a few times. The V call is TRBV9, the J call TRBJ2-1, with TRBD2 matching 15 bases. This CDR3 has 17 residues. The germline V gene encodes CDR1 SGDLS and CDR2 YYNGEE. Germline trimming cut 5 bases from V and 11 bases from J; bases unmatched to any gene: 14. The CDR3 DNA reads TGTGCCAGCAGTGACAAACCGGGACTAGCGGGAGGTGAGAAGCAGTTCTTC. Translating it yields CASSDKPGLAGGEKQFF. The full variable domain, in which reference TRBV9 and TRBJ2-1 provide the parts outside the CDR3, is DSGVTQTPKHLITATGQRVTLRCSPRSGDLSVYWYQQSLDQGLQFLIQYYNGEERAKGNILERFSAQQFPDLHSELNLSSLELGDSALYFCASSDKPGLAGGEKQFFGPGTRLTVL.

This chain uses TRBV20-1 with TRBJ2-5, with unresolved D. CDR1 is DFQATT and CDR2 is SNEGSKA in the germline V gene (reference sequence). Trimming took 6 bases from V and 9 from J, leaving 20 bases between them. The CDR3 length is 13 residues. CDR3 sequence: CSARSSSLAAQYF. CDR3 DNA sequence: TGCAGTGCCCGGTCCTCTTCTCTTGCGGCCCAGTACTTC.